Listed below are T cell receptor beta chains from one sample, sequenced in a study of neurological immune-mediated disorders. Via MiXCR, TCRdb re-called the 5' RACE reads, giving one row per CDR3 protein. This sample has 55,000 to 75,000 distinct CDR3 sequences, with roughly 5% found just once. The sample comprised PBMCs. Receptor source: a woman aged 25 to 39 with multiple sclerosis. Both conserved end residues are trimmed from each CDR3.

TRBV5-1	ASSSRDRGTDTQY
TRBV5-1	ASSTGQDHQPQH
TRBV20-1	SARGTGVNEQF
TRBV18	ASSRGGTNEKLF
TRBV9	ASSDRVAGELF
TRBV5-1	ASMSQGTSTDTQY
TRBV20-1	SATRGRQGWNSPLH
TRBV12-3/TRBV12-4	ASSLGELAPYNEQF
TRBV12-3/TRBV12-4	ASSPQGRLTGQY
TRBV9	ASSGQVENSPLN
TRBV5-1	ASSLGERGELF
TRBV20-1	SASGGLNSYEQY
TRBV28	ASGLSTGGDGYT
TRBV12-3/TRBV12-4	ASRDSSYEQY
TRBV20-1	SARLAGGPRNNEQF
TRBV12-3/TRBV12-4	ASSLSGGANEQF
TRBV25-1	ASSEGQGSLLYYGYT
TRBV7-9	ASSLVTGTGLYEQY
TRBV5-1	ASSKLVDSGNTEAF
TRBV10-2	ASSAGLEQETQY
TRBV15	ATSRDGGGSGGYQETQY
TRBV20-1	SAPKTGRAEQY
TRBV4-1	ASSQGDSDSPLH
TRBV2	ASGAERGEKLF
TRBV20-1	SASNRGPYEQY
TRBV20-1	SARDASRDSNQPQH
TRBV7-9	ASSLFRGTNYGYT
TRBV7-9	ASSPGIVEQY
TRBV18	ASSGDSIIGANVLT
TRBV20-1	SARTGDQPQH
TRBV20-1	SATQGQVNSPLH
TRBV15	ATSGGLGDTQY
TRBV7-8	ASSKARDTQY
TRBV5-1	ASSHSGGSYEQY
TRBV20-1	SASGLAGNHDDYNEQF
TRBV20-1	SSSQVPQTTQY
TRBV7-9	ASSLGTLRDVVEQF
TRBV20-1	SARVLTGGRGEQF
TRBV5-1	ASSLSQGTSFYGYT
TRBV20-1	SARGSQGSNQPQH
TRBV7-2	ASSQNVGELF
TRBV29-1	SVVGKGVEQY
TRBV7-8	ASSLAWREETQY
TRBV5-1	ASSPSGGGYTGELF
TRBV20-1	SATPGQGSNTEAF
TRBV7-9	ASSLVGPRDEQF
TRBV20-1	SARLTTEGDYGYT
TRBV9	ASSVGTTPEETQY
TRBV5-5	ASSFDRDEKLF
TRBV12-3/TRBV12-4	ASSPRLNTEAF
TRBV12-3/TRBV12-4	ASLLRDSIYNEQF
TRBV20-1	SASLRGTDTQY
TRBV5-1	ASRAETEAF
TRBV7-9	ASSLVSGAITGELF
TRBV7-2	ASSLVAGGFSTGELF